Detailed here is one T cell receptor (beta chain). Its antigen is as yet unknown. The CDR3 spans 16 residues. V shed 5 bases and J shed 2 bases, with 15 bases lying between them. CDR1 is SGHTA, CDR2 FQGTGA, per germline. Here immunoSEQ multiplex PCR was the method, and the copy in TCRdb shows in-frame clones only, minus some. The data hold 85,000 to 100,000 clones, with 86% observed a single time. This record belongs to a study of graft-versus-host responses after intestinal transplantation. Background on the study: Anti-thymocyte globulin served as induction for all recipients, who then took tacrolimus and steroids for roughly 3 years.

Study results and caveats: The authors found GvH clones in recipient marrow, some appearing first in ileum or blood. With peak circulating GvH clone levels came an association with early post-transplant HvG declines. High graft-versus-host to host-versus-graft clonal ratios were seen in allografts of patients with graft-donor T cell macrochimerism.

The gene calls are TRBV7-3 and TRBJ2-2, with D possibly matching TRBD1 (6 bases). This clonotype originated in a human patient who received an intestinal transplant, so some T cells may come from the graft donor. The starting material was PBMCs, obtained 255 days after intestinal transplant. CDR3 bases: TGTGCCAGCAGCCCCCGACAGGTTCAAAACACCGGGGAGCTGTTTTTT. Translation: CASSPRQVQNTGELFF.